These 8 T cell receptor beta chains came from one sample sequenced in a study of OX40 agonist ivuxolimab in advanced cancers. The protocol was immunoSEQ multiplex PCR, while the TCRdb copy is restricted to in-frame clones and leaves out a portion. The data contain approximately 31,000 clones, more than 70% of them singletons. Sample: CD4+ or CD8+ T cells sorted from blood, taken in a trial of the OX40 agonist ivuxolimab. The source is an adult with an advanced solid tumor such as melanoma, head and neck, liver or kidney cancer.

The chain employs TRBV6-4 and TRBJ1-5; D is ambiguous. The CDR3 covers 13 residues. V was clipped by 2 bases and J by 5 bases, with 7 bases between them. The germline V gene encodes CDR1 MRHNA and CDR2 SNTAGT. The CDR3 sequence: CASSDGPHQPQHF. CDR3 bases: TGTGCCAGCAGTGACGGGCCCCATCAGCCCCAGCATTTT.

The chain employs TRBV6-6 and TRBJ1-1; a possible D gene is TRBD1 (6 bases). With 2 bases removed from V and 0 bases from J, the gap between germline ends came to 10 bases. Germline loops: CDR1 MNHNY, CDR2 SVGAGI (reference sequence). The CDR3 loop spans 15 amino acids. The CDR3 region is CASSYPGQMNTEAFF. CDR3 coding DNA: TGTGCCAGCAGTTACCCCGGACAGATGAACACTGAAGCTTTCTTT.

This clone occurred a few times. The chain is built from TRBV9 and TRBJ2-5; either TRBD1 or TRBD2 may fit D (5 bases each). This CDR3 comprises 12 residues. Germline CDR1 SGDLS, CDR2 YYNGEE. The V and J ends lost 5 bases and 0 bases respectively, with 5 bases between them. CDR3 sequence reads: CASRGDQETQYF. The CDR3, as DNA: TGTGCCAGCAGGGGGGACCAAGAGACCCAGTACTTC.

The chain links TRBV29-1 to TRBJ1-1, with D perhaps matching TRBD1 (6 bases). In germline, CDR1 is SQVTM, CDR2 ANQGSEA. The CDR3 runs 12 residues. V lost 0 bases and J lost 9, with 11 bases in between. The CDR3 protein is CSVEDQGPKAFF. CDR3 in DNA: TGCAGCGTTGAAGATCAGGGGCCGAAAGCTTTCTTT.

A single count supports this clone. V usage is TRBV19 and J usage is TRBJ1-2; TRBD1 aligns across 11 bases. Germline V gene data show CDR1 as LNHDA and CDR2 as SQIVND (reference sequence). The CDR3 contains 14 residues. The ends lost 6 bases at V and 7 bases at J; junction bases unmatched: 7. For the CDR3, the DNA is TGTGCCAGTAGCCCGGACAGGGGGCGGAGTGGCTACACCTTC. It encodes CASSPDRGRSGYTF.

The chain is built from TRBV7-2 and TRBJ2-1, with unresolved D. The V and J ends lost 3 bases and 7 bases respectively, with 7 bases between them. CDR3 length equals 12 residues. In germline, CDR1 is SGHTA, CDR2 FQGNSA. The CDR3: CASSFWGNEQFF. For the CDR3, the DNA is TGTGCCAGCAGCTTCTGGGGAAATGAGCAGTTCTTC.

This clone has only a few counts. The CDR3 DNA reads as TGTGCCAGCAGTTACTCTAGTACTCTCTACGAGCAGTACTTC. This translates into CASSYSSTLYEQYF. This chain connects TRBV6-5 to TRBJ2-7; D uncertain. V was clipped by 0 bases and J by 3 bases, with 9 bases between them. CDR1 is MNHEY and CDR2 is SVGAGI in the germline V gene. The CDR3 runs to 14 residues.

The chain links TRBV19 to TRBJ2-1; 13 positions match TRBD2. Germline V gene data show CDR1 as LNHDA and CDR2 as SQIVND (reference sequence). The CDR3 sequence is 17 residues long. The V gene end was trimmed by 5 bases and the J gene end by 4 bases; junction bases not matched to a gene: 8. CDR3 sequence (DNA): TGTGCCAGTAGTCCCGCACTACTAGCGGGAGGGTACAATGAGCAGTTCTTC. Its translation is CASSPALLAGGYNEQFF. The variable domain in full, completed from reference TRBV19 and TRBJ2-1, reads DGGITQSPKYLFRKEGQNVTLSCEQNLNHDAMYWYRQDPGQGLRLIYYSQIVNDFQKGDIAEGYSVSREKKESFPLTVTSAQKNPTAFYLCASSPALLAGGYNEQFFGPGTRLTVL.